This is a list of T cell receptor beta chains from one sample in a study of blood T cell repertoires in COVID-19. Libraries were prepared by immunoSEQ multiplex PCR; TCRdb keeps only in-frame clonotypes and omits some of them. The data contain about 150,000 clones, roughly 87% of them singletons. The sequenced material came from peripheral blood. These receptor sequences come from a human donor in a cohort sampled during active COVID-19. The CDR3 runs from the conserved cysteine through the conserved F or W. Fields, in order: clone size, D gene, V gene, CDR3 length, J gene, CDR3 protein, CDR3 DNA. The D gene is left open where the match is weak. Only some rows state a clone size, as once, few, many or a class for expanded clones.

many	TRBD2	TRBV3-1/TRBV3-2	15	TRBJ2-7	CASSQTSGLFYEQYF	TGTGCCAGCAGCCAGACTAGCGGGCTATTCTACGAGCAGTACTTC
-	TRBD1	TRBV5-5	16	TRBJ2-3	CASSLLQGQGTDTQYF	TGTGCCAGCAGCTTGTTGCAAGGACAGGGCACAGATACGCAGTATTTT
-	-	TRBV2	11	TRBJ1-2	CASSVSVGYTF	TGTGCCAGCAGTGTCTCGGTTGGCTACACCTTC
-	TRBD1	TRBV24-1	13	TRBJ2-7	CATSDGRDREQYF	TGTGCCACCAGTGACGGCCGGGACAGAGAGCAGTACTTC
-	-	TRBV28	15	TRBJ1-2	CASRQGRNNNYGYTF	TGTGCCAGTCGTCAGGGGCGGAATAATAACTATGGCTACACCTTC
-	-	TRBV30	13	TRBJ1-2	CAWSVREEGGYTF	TGTGCCTGGAGTGTACGGGAAGAGGGCGGCTACACCTTC
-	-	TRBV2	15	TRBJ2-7	CASSEVRVSSYEQYF	TGTGCCAGCAGTGAAGTACGGGTCAGCTCCTACGAGCAGTACTTC
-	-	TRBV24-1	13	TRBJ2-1	CATSDRSHNEQFF	TGTGCCACCAGTGATAGGAGCCACAATGAGCAGTTCTTC
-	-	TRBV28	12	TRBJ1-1	CASSSGGTEAFF	TGTGCCAGCAGTTCGGGGGGCACTGAAGCTTTCTTT
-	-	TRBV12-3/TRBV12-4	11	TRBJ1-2	CASSKDRGYTF	TGTGCCAGCAGCAAAGACAGGGGCTACACCTTC
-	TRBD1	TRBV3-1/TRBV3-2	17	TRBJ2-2	CASSQVAGQGFTGELFF	TGTGCCAGCAGCCAAGTTGCGGGACAGGGGTTCACCGGGGAGCTGTTTTTT